This T cell receptor beta chain emerged from a study of shared clonotypes between healthy human individuals. Data came from immunoSEQ multiplex PCR; TCRdb stores just in-frame clones and leaves some out. The sample carries about 2.2 million clones, 93% recorded once. Germline V gene data show CDR1 as LGHNA and CDR2 as YSLEER. This CDR3 is 15 amino acids long. With 0 bases clipped from V and 2 bases from J, the junction kept 3 bases outside the gene matches. Whole-study findings and limits: Only blood was sampled; tissue repertoires likely differ. Despite large depth, rarefaction showed incomplete sorted-subset sequencing. Depth of sequencing was expected to influence donor clonotype sharing.

A remark on this clone: Its antigen is not identified.

The naive CD8 fraction comprised CD45RO-negative cells positively selected for CCR7 and excluded terminally differentiated effector memory CD45RA+ cells. This receptor was obtained from a man aged 18 to 29 in good health. Some clones in this sample may be carry-over from other donors' samples. Sequencing used naive CD8+ T cells from PBMCs. This rearrangement joins TRBV4-3 to TRBJ2-7, with 8 bases that match TRBD1. The CDR3 protein is CASSQDLQGAYEQYF. DNA of the CDR3: TGCGCCAGCAGCCAAGATTTACAGGGGGCCTACGAGCAGTACTTC.